The 30 T cell receptor beta chains reported below all come from one sample, sequenced in a study of blood T cell repertoires in COVID-19. The repertoire was sequenced with immunoSEQ multiplex PCR; TCRdb's copy has only in-frame clones and lacks some. This sample carries 300,000 to 500,000 clones, roughly 87% of them seen once, and the ten largest clones take around 2%. Sequenced input: PBMCs or T cells enriched from blood (not recorded which). These receptors were obtained from a woman aged 40 to 50 with acute COVID-19.

V and J are TRBV11-2 and TRBJ2-5; D gene ambiguous. This CDR3 spans 14 amino acids. Looked up from germline, CDR1 is SGHAT and CDR2 is FQNNGV. The V end lost 1 base, the J end lost 0 bases, and 6 bases lay between the germline ends. DNA for the CDR3: TGTGCCAGCAGCTTAGGGCCGTACCAAGAGACCCAGTACTTC. Translating it yields CASSLGPYQETQYF.

The chain recombines TRBV14 with TRBJ2-1; tentatively, D is TRBD2 (7 bases). Germline V CDR1 and CDR2: SGHDN, FVKESK. This CDR3 has 14 amino acids. The V gene lost 3 bases and the J gene lost 8 bases, with 14 bases spanning the gap. In DNA form, the CDR3 reads TGTGCCAGCAGCCACCTTGGGGGGGGGCATGAGCAGTTCTTC. Its translation: CASSHLGGGHEQFF.

This chain connects TRBV7-8 to TRBJ1-2; perhaps TRBD1 as D (5 bases). V was shortened by 10 bases and J by 2 bases, with 20 bases between the two germline ends. Germline V lookup: CDR1 SGHVS, CDR2 FQNEAQ. The CDR3 extends over 15 amino acids. The chain's CDR3 is CATTVGGTLNYGYTF. The CDR3 nucleotides are TGTGCCACCACTGTTGGGGGGACCTTGAACTATGGCTACACCTTC.

V usage is TRBV18 and J usage is TRBJ2-5; weak D call: TRBD1 (6 bases). Germline V gene sequence: CDR1 KGHSH, CDR2 LQKENI. Deletions cut 2 bases from V and 2 bases from J, with 12 bases between. This CDR3 comprises 15 residues. CDR3 sequence reads: CASSPSAGEQETQYF. The CDR3 DNA reads TGTGCCAGCTCACCATCGGCAGGGGAACAAGAGACCCAGTACTTC.

This chain connects TRBV27 to TRBJ1-5; no clear D gene. V was shortened by 5 bases and J by 3 bases, with 14 bases between the two germline ends. Germline assignment: CDR1 MNHEY and CDR2 SMNVEV (reference sequence). The CDR3 length is 15 residues. CDR3 in amino acids: CASSPAARFNQPQHF. As DNA, the CDR3 is TGTGCCAGCAGTCCCGCGGCCAGATTCAATCAGCCCCAGCATTTT.

This chain uses TRBV28 with TRBJ1-5, with D hard to call. The ends were cut back, 8 bases at V and 2 bases at J, with 13 bases in the middle. Germline CDR1 reads MDHEN; CDR2 reads SYDVKM. The CDR3 sequence is 14 residues long. In DNA, the CDR3 is TGTGCCAGCGGCTCAGGCACAGGCAATCAGCCCCAGCATTTT. It encodes CASGSGTGNQPQHF.

The chain has TRBV20-1 and TRBJ2-5; 11 bases are a match to TRBD2. Germline values: CDR1 DFQATT, CDR2 SNEGSKA (reference sequence). The CDR3 spans 14 residues. V lost 3 bases, J lost 5 bases, and 5 bases stayed unmatched. The CDR3 DNA reads TGCAGTGCTAGTAGCGGGGGGGCAAAGGAGACCCAGTACTTC. It specifies CSASSGGAKETQYF.

DNA of the CDR3: TGTGCCTGGAACTCGCACGCGACAGGGTGGATAGATGAGCAGTTCTTC. Its protein product is CAWNSHATGWIDEQFF. This sequence joins TRBV30 and TRBJ2-1; TRBD1 matches 7 bases. The CDR3 totals 16 residues. V lost 4 bases, J lost 8 bases, and 17 bases stayed unmatched. Per germline, CDR1 GTSNPN and CDR2 SVGIG (reference sequence).

This rearrangement joins TRBV6-5 to TRBJ2-7; possible D gene TRBD1, 6 bases. The CDR3 has 13 residues. Germline V lookup: CDR1 MNHEY, CDR2 SVGAGI. V lost 9 bases to trimming and J lost 6 bases, with 18 bases between them. The CDR3 DNA sequence: TGTGCCAGTAGAGATACAGGGTTGGTCGAGCAGTACTTC. It yields the protein CASRDTGLVEQYF.

The chain has TRBV11-2 and TRBJ2-7; the D call may be TRBD1 or TRBD2 (5 bases each). This CDR3 comprises 13 residues. Between the trimmed V and J ends, which lost 5 bases and 5 bases, there was a span of 13 bases. Germline V gene data show CDR1 as SGHAT and CDR2 as FQNNGV. DNA for the CDR3: TGTGCCAGCAGCCTAGGGGCGGGTCACGAGCAGTACTTC. It yields the protein CASSLGAGHEQYF. The whole variable domain, remainder taken from reference TRBV11-2 and TRBJ2-7, is EAGVAQSPRYKIIEKRQSVAFWCNPISGHATLYWYQQILGQGPKLLIQFQNNGVVDDSQLPKDRFSAERLKGVDSTLKIQPAKLEDSAVYLCASSLGAGHEQYFGPGTRLTVT.

This clone was counted only a few times. This chain joins TRBV5-1 and TRBJ2-7, with a possible D match to TRBD1 (6 bases). V was trimmed by 2 bases and J by 2 bases, leaving 14 bases between them. The CDR3 spans 15 residues. Germline loops: CDR1 SGHRS, CDR2 YFSETQ. This CDR3 reads CASSLSQGPTYEQYF. The CDR3 bases are TGCGCCAGCAGCTTATCACAGGGCCCCACCTACGAGCAGTACTTC.

The rearrangement uses TRBV27 and TRBJ1-6; 8 bases agree with TRBD1. Germline V gene data show CDR1 as MNHEY and CDR2 as SMNVEV (reference sequence). The CDR3 length is 15 residues. Trimming removed 6 bases from V and 9 bases from J; junction bases left unmatched: 10. CDR3 sequence reads: CASRDRQGMTSPLHF. In nucleotides, the CDR3 is TGTGCCAGCAGGGACCGACAGGGGATGACTTCACCCCTCCACTTT.

The rearrangement links TRBV19 to TRBJ1-2; TRBD1 matches at 9 bases. Germline assignment: CDR1 LNHDA and CDR2 SQIVND (reference sequence). This CDR3 is built from 15 residues. With 3 bases clipped from V and 1 base from J, the junction kept 3 bases outside the gene matches. The CDR3 DNA sequence: TGTGCCAGTAGTATCGTGGGACAGGGTAACTATGGCTACACCTTC. It codes for CASSIVGQGNYGYTF.

This chain connects TRBV19 to TRBJ2-7, with 8 bases aligning to TRBD1. Germline V gene lookup returns CDR1 LNHDA and CDR2 SQIVND (reference sequence). V shed 6 bases, J shed 2 bases, and the junction held 6 bases outside the gene matches. The CDR3 spans 14 residues. The CDR3 here is CASSPTGEAYEQYF. The CDR3 DNA follows: TGTGCCAGTAGCCCGACAGGGGAGGCCTACGAGCAGTACTTC.

The gene calls are TRBV12-2 and TRBJ2-5; the table's D call, TRBD2, has no DNA check behind it. TRBV12-2 constitutes a pseudogene. The CDR3 has 15 amino acids. CDR3 DNA sequence: TGTGCAAGTCGCGCGTATAGCGGGGGAGAAGAGACCCAGTACTTC. It is translated as CASRAYSGGEETQYF.

The chain is built from TRBV5-4 and TRBJ1-5; D uncertain. The length of the CDR3 is 14 residues. The ends were cut back, 2 bases at V and 7 bases at J, with 13 bases in the middle. The V gene's germline CDR1 is SGHNT and CDR2 YYREEE (reference sequence). In DNA form, the CDR3 reads TGTGCCAGCAGCTTAGGCGGGTTAGGGCAGCCCCAGCATTTT. It specifies CASSLGGLGQPQHF.

This chain links TRBV7-9 with TRBJ2-7; a possible D gene is TRBD2 (5 bases). The germline CDR1 and CDR2 sequences are SEHNR and FQNEAQ (reference sequence). The ends were cut back, 3 bases at V and 1 base at J, with 16 bases in the middle. The CDR3 is 16 amino acids. The CDR3 region is CASSFPNGGQSYEQYF. The CDR3 DNA follows: TGTGCCAGCAGCTTCCCTAATGGAGGCCAGTCCTACGAGCAGTACTTC.

The V gene is TRBV11-3, the J gene TRBJ2-3; 8 nucleotides align to TRBD2. The V and J ends lost 7 bases and 4 bases, in that order; junction bases with no gene match: 10. This CDR3 is built from 15 residues. CDR1 is SGHNT, CDR2 YENEEA, per germline. CDR3 protein: CASKLAGGFADTQYF. The CDR3 DNA sequence: TGTGCCAGCAAGTTGGCGGGGGGTTTCGCAGATACGCAGTATTTT.

The J gene is TRBJ2-7, the V gene TRBV7-9; TRBD2 is a possible D gene (5 bases). Looked up from germline, CDR1 is SEHNR and CDR2 is FQNEAQ (reference sequence). The CDR3 has 14 amino acids. Trimming cost V 5 bases and J 1 base, with 12 bases left between them. CDR3 nucleotide sequence: TGTGCCAGCAGCCTACTACGGGGTTCCTACGAGCAGTACTTC. This encodes CASSLLRGSYEQYF.

The chain is built from TRBV10-2 and TRBJ2-7; D is undetermined. Trimming shortened V by 7 bases and J by 6 bases, and 10 bases separated the two germline ends. Germline CDR1 is WSHSY and CDR2 is SAAADI. The length of the CDR3 is 11 residues. The CDR3 DNA sequence: TGCGCCAGCACTACGAACAGCGAGCAGTACTTC. This encodes CASTTNSEQYF.

Concerning this clone: This sample includes further DNA sequences coding for the same CDR3. This chain links TRBV18 with TRBJ1-1, with D perhaps TRBD1 (6 bases). This CDR3 has 14 residues. Germline lookup yields CDR1 KGHSH and CDR2 LQKENI. Deletions cut 1 base from V and 1 base from J, with 7 bases between. CDR3 sequence reads: CASSPQQGNTEAFF. The CDR3 DNA follows: TGTGCCAGCTCACCACAACAGGGGAACACTGAAGCTTTCTTT. The full variable domain, in which reference TRBV18 and TRBJ1-1 provide the parts outside the CDR3, is NAGVMQNPRHLVRRRGQEARLRCSPMKGHSHVYWYRQLPEEGLKFMVYLQKENIIDESGMPKERFSAEFPKEGPSILRIQQVVRGDSAAYFCASSPQQGNTEAFFGQGTRLTVV.

The CDR3 nucleotides are TGTGCCAGCAGCACCGACAGAAAAGCCTATGGCTACACCTTC. Translated: CASSTDRKAYGYTF. V is TRBV6-5 and J is TRBJ1-2, with a weak D call TRBD1 (5 bases). CDR3 length: 14 amino acids. Germline loops: CDR1 MNHEY, CDR2 SVGAGI. Between the trimmed V and J ends, which lost 6 bases and 4 bases, there was a span of 15 bases.

The J gene is TRBJ1-3, the V gene TRBV30; possible D gene TRBD1, 6 bases. Germline V gives CDR1 GTSNPN, CDR2 SVGIG (reference sequence). The germline V and J ends were trimmed by 4 bases and 0 bases, with 10 bases remaining between them. This CDR3 is built from 14 residues. CDR3 sequence reads: CAWIGQRSGNTIYF. The DNA of the CDR3 is TGTGCCTGGATAGGACAGCGCTCTGGAAACACCATATATTTT.

The chain combines TRBV6-4 with TRBJ2-1; 7 bases line up with TRBD1. This CDR3 has 13 residues. CDR1 is MRHNA, CDR2 SNTAGT, per germline. V was pared by 8 bases and J by 8 bases, with 9 bases of the junction left unmatched. This CDR3 reads CASRDSLRDEQFF. CDR3 bases: TGTGCCAGCCGGGACAGCCTTAGGGATGAGCAGTTCTTC.

In the case of this clone: At the DNA level, this CDR3 is encoded by other sequences in the same sample as well. The rearrangement joins TRBV18 to TRBJ1-4, with 8 bases lining up with TRBD1. Losses at the gene ends were 3 bases for V and 0 bases for J; bases not matched to a gene: 9. The CDR3 spans 18 residues. CDR1 is KGHSH and CDR2 is LQKENI in the germline V gene. The CDR3 protein is CASSPPGQGIATNEKLFF. CDR3 nucleotide sequence: TGTGCCAGCTCACCTCCCGGACAGGGTATTGCAACTAATGAAAAACTGTTTTTT.

The chain employs TRBV4-1 and TRBJ2-3; 7 bases align to TRBD1. Germline CDR1 is MGHRA and CDR2 is YSYEKL. Trimming took 1 base from V and 7 from J; bases not matched to a gene: 8. The CDR3 loop spans 15 amino acids. The CDR3 nucleotides read TGCGCCAGCAGCCAAGGGGACAGAGTAGAAAATACGCAGTATTTT. Its protein product is CASSQGDRVENTQYF.

V usage is TRBV3-1 (or the pseudogene TRBV3-2) and J usage is TRBJ1-6, with D perhaps TRBD1 (5 bases). The germline CDR1 and CDR2 sequences are LGHDT and YNNKEL (reference sequence). Trimming took off 1 base at V and 10 bases at J, with 14 bases between the two ends. There are 15 residues in the CDR3. The CDR3 region is CASSQVWPQGSPLHF. The CDR3 bases are TGTGCCAGCAGCCAAGTGTGGCCCCAGGGCTCACCCCTCCACTTT.

J is TRBJ2-7 and V is TRBV3-1 (or the pseudogene TRBV3-2); 7 bases are a match to TRBD1. The germline gives CDR1 LGHDT, CDR2 YNNKEL (reference sequence). The length of the CDR3 is 14 residues. With 4 bases clipped from V and 0 bases from J, the junction kept 3 bases outside the gene matches. CDR3 in DNA: TGTGCCAGCAGCCCCACAGGGGCCTCCTACGAGCAGTACTTC. Protein product: CASSPTGASYEQYF.

The rearrangement uses TRBV30 and TRBJ1-5; D is ambiguous. CDR3 length equals 11 residues. The V and J ends lost 5 bases and 9 bases respectively, with 11 bases between them. Germline-derived CDR1 and CDR2 are GTSNPN and SVGIG (reference sequence). The CDR3 sequence: CAWSTGGPQHF. DNA for the CDR3: TGTGCCTGGTCGACGGGAGGGCCCCAGCATTTT.

This clone appeared a few times. The chain has TRBV19 and TRBJ1-2; D ambiguous. Germline-derived CDR1 and CDR2 are LNHDA and SQIVND (reference sequence). V lost 4 bases and J 1 base, leaving 4 bases between the germline ends. This CDR3 has 12 amino acids. The CDR3: CASSTNNYGYTF. CDR3 coding DNA: TGTGCCAGTAGTACCAATAACTATGGCTACACCTTC. The complete variable domain, with remaining parts taken from reference TRBV19 and TRBJ1-2, reads DGGITQSPKYLFRKEGQNVTLSCEQNLNHDAMYWYRQDPGQGLRLIYYSQIVNDFQKGDIAEGYSVSREKKESFPLTVTSAQKNPTAFYLCASSTNNYGYTFGSGTRLTVV.